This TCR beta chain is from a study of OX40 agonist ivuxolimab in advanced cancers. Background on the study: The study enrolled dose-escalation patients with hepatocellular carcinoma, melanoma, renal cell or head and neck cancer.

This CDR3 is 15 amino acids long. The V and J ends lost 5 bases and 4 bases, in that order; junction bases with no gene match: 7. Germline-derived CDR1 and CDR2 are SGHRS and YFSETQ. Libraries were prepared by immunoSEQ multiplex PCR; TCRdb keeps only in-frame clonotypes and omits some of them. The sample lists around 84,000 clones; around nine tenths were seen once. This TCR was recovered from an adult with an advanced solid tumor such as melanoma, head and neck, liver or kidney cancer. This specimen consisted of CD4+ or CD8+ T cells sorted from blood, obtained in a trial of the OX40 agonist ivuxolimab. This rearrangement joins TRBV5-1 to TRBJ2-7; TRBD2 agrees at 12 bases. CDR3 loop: CASSSRLAGAYEQYF. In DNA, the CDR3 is TGCGCCAGCAGTTCCAGACTAGCGGGAGCTTACGAGCAGTACTTC.